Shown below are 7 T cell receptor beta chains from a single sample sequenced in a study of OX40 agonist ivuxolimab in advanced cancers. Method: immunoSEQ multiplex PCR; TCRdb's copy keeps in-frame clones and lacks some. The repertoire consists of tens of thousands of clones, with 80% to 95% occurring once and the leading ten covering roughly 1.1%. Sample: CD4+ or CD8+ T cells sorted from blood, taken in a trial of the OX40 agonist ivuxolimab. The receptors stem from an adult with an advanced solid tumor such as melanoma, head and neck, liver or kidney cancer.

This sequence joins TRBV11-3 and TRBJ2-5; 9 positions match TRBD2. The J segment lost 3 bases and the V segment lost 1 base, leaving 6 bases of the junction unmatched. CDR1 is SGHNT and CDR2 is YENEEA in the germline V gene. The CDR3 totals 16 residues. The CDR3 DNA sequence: TGTGCCAGCAGCTTAGGGGCTAGCGGGAACAAAGAGACCCAGTACTTC. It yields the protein CASSLGASGNKETQYF.

CDR3 in DNA: TGTGCCAGCAGTCTGACAGGGGGCCAGGTCTATGGCTACACCTTC. Encoded protein: CASSLTGGQVYGYTF. V and J are TRBV7-8 and TRBJ1-2; 10 bases map to TRBD1. Trimming removed 6 bases from V and 4 bases from J; junction bases left unmatched: 8. Per germline, CDR1 SGHVS and CDR2 FQNEAQ. The CDR3 loop spans 15 amino acids. Full variable domain (outside the CDR3, taken from reference TRBV7-8 and TRBJ1-2): GAGVSQSPRYKVAKRGQDVALRCDPISGHVSLFWYQQALGQGPEFLTYFQNEAQLDKSGLPSDRFFAERPEGSVSTLKIQRTQQEDSAVYLCASSLTGGQVYGYTFGSGTRLTVV.

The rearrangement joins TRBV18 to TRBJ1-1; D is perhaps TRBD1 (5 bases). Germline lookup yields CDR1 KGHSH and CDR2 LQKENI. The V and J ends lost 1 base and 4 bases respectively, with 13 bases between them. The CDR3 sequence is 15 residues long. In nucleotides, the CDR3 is TGTGCCAGCTCACCACGGGGCACATGGGGCACTGAAGCTTTCTTT. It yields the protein CASSPRGTWGTEAFF. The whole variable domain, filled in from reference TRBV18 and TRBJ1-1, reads NAGVMQNPRHLVRRRGQEARLRCSPMKGHSHVYWYRQLPEEGLKFMVYLQKENIIDESGMPKERFSAEFPKEGPSILRIQQVVRGDSAAYFCASSPRGTWGTEAFFGQGTRLTVV.

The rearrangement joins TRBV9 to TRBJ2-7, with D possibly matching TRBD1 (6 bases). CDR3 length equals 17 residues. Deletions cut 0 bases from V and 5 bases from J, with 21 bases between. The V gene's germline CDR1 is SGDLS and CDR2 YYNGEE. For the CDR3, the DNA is TGTGCCAGCAGCGTAGGTGTGGGGGACATCATTCAGGACGAGCAGTACTTC. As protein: CASSVGVGDIIQDEQYF.

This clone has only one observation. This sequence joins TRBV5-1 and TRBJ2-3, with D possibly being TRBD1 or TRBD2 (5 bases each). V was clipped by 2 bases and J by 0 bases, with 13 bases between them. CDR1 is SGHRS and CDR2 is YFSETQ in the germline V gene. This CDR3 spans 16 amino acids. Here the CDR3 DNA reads TGCGCCAGCAGCTTAAACGGGGCACTGAGCACAGATACGCAGTATTTT. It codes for CASSLNGALSTDTQYF.

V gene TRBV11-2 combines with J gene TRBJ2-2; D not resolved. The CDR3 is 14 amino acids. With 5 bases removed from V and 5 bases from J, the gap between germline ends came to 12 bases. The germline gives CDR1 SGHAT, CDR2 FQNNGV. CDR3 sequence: CASSPMRSTGELFF. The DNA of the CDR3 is TGTGCCAGCAGCCCGATGAGGAGTACCGGGGAGCTGTTTTTT.

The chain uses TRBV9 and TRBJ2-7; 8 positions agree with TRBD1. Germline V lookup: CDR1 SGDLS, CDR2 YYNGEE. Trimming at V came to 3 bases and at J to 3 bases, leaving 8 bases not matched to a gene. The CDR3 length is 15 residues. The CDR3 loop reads CASSGAGQGIYEQYF. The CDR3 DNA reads TGTGCCAGCAGCGGCGCCGGACAGGGTATCTACGAGCAGTACTTC. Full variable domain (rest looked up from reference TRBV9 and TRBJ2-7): DSGVTQTPKHLITATGQRVTLRCSPRSGDLSVYWYQQSLDQGLQFLIQYYNGEERAKGNILERFSAQQFPDLHSELNLSSLELGDSALYFCASSGAGQGIYEQYFGPGTRLTVT.